This T cell receptor (beta chain) was sequenced in a study of cytomegalovirus exposure and HLA in healthy donors. CDR3 length equals 15 residues. The germline gives CDR1 WSHSY, CDR2 SAAADI. The junction had 7 bases not matched to a gene; V was cut back by 6 bases and J by 7 bases. While unrecorded immune exposures were likely, the donors were nominally healthy when sampled. Study-wide results and caveats: It emerged from a later analysis that several of the most significant clusters appeared to be linked to common viral pathogens. The authors later linked a missense DCLRE1C variant to TCR beta V- and J-gene trimming.

The PCR had 60 Vbeta and 13 Jbeta primers. The repertoire was sequenced with immunoSEQ multiplex PCR; TCRdb's copy has only in-frame clones and lacks some. The sample carries about 110,000 clones, about 68% recorded once. A word on this clone: What it recognizes is unknown.

This sequence joins TRBV10-2 and TRBJ2-1; 12 bases are shared with TRBD2. The sample was PBMCs. The sequence derives from a man aged 25-45 years in good health and CMV-seropositive. The chain's CDR3 is CASRELAGGRNEQFF. The CDR3, as DNA: TGCGCCAGCAGGGAGCTAGCGGGGGGGCGGAATGAGCAGTTCTTC.